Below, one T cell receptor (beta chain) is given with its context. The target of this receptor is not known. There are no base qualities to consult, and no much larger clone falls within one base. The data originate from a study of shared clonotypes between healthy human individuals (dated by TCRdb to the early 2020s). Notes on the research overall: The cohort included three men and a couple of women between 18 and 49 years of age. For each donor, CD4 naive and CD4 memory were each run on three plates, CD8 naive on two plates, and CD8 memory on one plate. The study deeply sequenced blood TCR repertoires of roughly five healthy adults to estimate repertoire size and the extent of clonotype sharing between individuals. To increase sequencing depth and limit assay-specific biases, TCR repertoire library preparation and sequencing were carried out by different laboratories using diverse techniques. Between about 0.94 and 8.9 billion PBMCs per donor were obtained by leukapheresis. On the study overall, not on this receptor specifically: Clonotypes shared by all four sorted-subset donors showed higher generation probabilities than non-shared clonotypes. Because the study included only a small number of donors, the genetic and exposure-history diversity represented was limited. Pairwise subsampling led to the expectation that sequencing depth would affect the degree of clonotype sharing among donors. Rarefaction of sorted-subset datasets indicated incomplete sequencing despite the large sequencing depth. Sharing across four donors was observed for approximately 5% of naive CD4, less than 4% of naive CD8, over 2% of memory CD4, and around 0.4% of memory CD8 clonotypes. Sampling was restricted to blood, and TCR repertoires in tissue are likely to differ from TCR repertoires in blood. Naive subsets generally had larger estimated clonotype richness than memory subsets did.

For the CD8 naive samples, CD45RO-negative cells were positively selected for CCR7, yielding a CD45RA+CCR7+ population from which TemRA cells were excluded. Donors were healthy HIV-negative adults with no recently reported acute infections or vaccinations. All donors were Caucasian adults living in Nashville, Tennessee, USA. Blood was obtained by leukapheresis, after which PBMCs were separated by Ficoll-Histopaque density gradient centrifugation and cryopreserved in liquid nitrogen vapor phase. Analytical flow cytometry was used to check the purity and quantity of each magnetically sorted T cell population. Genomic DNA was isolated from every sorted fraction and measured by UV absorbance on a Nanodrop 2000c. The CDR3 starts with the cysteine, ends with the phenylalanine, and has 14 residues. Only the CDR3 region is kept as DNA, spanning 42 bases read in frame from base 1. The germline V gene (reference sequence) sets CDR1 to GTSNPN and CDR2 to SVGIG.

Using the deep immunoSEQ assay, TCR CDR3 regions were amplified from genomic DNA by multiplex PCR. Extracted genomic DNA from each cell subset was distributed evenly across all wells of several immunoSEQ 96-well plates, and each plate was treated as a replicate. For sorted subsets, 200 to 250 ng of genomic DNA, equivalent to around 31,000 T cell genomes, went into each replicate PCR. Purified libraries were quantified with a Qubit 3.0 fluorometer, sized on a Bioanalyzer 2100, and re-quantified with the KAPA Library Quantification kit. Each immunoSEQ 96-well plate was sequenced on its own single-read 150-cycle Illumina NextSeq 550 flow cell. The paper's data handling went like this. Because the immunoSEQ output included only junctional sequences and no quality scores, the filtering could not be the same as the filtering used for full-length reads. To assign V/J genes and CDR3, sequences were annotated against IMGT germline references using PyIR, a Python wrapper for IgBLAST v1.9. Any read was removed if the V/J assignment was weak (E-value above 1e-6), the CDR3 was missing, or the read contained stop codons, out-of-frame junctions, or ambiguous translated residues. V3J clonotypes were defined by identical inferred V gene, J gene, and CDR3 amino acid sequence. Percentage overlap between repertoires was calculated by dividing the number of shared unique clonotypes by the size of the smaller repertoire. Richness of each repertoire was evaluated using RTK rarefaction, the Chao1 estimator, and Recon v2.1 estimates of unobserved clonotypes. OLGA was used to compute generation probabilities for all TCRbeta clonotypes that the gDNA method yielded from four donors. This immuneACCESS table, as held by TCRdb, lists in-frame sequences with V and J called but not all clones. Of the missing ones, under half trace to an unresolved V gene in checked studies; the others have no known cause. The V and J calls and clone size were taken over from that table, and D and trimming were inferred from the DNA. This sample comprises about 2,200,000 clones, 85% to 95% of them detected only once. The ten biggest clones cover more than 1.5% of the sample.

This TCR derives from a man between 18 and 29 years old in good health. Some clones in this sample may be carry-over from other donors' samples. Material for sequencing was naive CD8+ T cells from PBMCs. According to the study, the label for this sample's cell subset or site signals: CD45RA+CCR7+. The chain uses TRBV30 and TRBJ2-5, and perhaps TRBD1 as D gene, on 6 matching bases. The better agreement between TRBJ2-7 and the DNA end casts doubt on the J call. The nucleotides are TGTGCCTGGAGTGTACTCGCACAGGGATCCGAGCAGTACTTC. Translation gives CAWSVLAQGSEQYF.